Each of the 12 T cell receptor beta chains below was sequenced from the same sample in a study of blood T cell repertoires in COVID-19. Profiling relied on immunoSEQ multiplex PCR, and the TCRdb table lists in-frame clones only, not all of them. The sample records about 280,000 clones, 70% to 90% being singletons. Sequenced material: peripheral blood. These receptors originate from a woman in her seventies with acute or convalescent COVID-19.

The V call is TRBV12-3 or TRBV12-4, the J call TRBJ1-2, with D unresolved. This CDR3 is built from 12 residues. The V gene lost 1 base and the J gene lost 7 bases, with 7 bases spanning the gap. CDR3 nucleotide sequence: TGTGCCAGCAGTTTAGGGGCAGGTGGCTACACCTTC. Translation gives CASSLGAGGYTF.

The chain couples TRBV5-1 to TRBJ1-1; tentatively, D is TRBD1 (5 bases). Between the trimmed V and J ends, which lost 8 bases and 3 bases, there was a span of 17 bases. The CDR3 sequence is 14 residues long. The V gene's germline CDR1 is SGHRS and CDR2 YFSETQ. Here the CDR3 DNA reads TGCGCCAGTAAGCCCCCGCCGGGGGACACTGAAGCTTTCTTT. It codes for CASKPPPGDTEAFF.

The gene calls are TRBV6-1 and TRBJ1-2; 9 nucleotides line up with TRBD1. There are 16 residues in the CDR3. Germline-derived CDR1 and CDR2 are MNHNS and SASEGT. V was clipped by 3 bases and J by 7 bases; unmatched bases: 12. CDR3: CASSDVAPGQGRGYTF. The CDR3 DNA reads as TGTGCCAGCAGTGATGTCGCACCGGGACAGGGTCGTGGCTACACCTTC.

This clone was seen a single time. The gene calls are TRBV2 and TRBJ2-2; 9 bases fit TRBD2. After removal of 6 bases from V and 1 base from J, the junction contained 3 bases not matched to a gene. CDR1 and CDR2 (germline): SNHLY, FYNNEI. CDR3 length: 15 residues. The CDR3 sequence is CASRLAGKNTGELFF. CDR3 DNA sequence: TGTGCCAGCAGGCTAGCGGGGAAGAACACCGGGGAGCTGTTTTTT.

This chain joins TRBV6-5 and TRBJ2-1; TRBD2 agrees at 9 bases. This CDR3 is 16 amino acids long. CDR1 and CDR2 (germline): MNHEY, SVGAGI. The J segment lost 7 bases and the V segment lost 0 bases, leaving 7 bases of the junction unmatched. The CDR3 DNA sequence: TGTGCCAGCAGTTACTCCTGGCGGGGGGGCGGAAATGAGCAGTTCTTC. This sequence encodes CASSYSWRGGGNEQFF.

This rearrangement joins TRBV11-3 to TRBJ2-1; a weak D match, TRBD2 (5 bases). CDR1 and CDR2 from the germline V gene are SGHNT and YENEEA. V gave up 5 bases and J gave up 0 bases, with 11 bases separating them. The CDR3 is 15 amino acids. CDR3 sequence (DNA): TGTGCCAGCAGCCTCGGGATCAGCTCCTACAATGAGCAGTTCTTC. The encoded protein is CASSLGISSYNEQFF.

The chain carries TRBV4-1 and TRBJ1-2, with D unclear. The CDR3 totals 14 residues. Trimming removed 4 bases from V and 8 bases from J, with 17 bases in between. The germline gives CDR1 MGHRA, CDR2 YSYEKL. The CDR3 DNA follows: TGCGCCAGCAGCCGCCCTGGTGTTGTTGGCGGCTACACCTTC. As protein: CASSRPGVVGGYTF.

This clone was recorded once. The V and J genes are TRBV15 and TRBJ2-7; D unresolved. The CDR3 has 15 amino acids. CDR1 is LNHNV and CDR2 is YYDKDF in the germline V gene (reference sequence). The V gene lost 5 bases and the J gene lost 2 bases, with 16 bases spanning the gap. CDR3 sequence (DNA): TGTGCCACCAGCCCAGATTCCGCCAGTGCCTACGAGCAGTACTTC. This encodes CATSPDSASAYEQYF.

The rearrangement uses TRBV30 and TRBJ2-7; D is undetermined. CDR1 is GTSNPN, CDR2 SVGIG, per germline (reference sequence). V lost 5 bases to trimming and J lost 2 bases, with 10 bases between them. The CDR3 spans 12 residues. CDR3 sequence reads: CAWSPLAYEQYF. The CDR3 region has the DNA TGTGCCTGGTCTCCTTTAGCCTACGAGCAGTACTTC.

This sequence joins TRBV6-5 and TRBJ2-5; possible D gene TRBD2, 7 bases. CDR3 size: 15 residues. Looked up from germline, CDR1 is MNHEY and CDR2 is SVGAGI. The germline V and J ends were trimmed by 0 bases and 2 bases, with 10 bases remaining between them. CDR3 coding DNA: TGTGCCAGCAGTTACTCGGGGGGGCGGCAAGAGACCCAGTACTTC. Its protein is CASSYSGGRQETQYF.

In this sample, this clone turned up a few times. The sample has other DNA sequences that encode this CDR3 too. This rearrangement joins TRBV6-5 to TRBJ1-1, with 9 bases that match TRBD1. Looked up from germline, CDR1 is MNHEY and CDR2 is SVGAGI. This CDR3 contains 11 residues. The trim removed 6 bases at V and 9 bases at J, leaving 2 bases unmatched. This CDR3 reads CASRDRGKAFF. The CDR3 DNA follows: TGTGCCAGCAGGGACAGGGGCAAAGCTTTCTTT.

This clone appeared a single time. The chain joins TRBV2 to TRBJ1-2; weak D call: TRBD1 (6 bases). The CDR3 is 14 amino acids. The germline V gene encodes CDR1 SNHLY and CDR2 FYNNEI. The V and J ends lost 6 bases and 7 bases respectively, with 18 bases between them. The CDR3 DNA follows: TGTGCCAGCAGAGGCCTTGGGGGGGCAGGTGGCTACACCTTC. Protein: CASRGLGGAGGYTF.